This T cell receptor beta chain originates from a study of blood T cell repertoires in COVID-19 (dated by TCRdb to 2018 to 2020). For context, the study as a whole: Samples from collaborators originated in the United States, Italy and Spain and spanned both the acute and convalescent phases of COVID-19. The material from the prospective study consisted of cDNA or gDNA derived from T cells, B-cell-depleted T cells, or PBMCs. Subjects who had been exposed to COVID-19, were actively infected with it, or had recovered from it provided the deeply sampled blood TCRbeta repertoires that made up the dataset. The repertoires were made available in a free public database intended to serve as a resource for research on the immune response to SARS-CoV-2. The samples were drawn from two sources: the first 160 participants of the ongoing ImmuneRACE study, and 1,200 or so subjects contributed by 6 global collaborators. Nearly every sample came with metadata listing a de-identified subject ID, COVID-19 status, age in years and sex. Where available, HLA class I and class II types were taken from metadata supplied by the sample provider and were not determined by assay-based typing. General findings and caveats noted by the study authors: Clinical and demographic metadata were provided uncurated, with the amount varying by source and participant.

Whole blood was collected in K2EDTA tubes by collaborating institutions according to the institutions' own protocols. For TCRbeta analysis, collaborators shipped samples as frozen whole blood, isolated PBMCs, or DNA extracted from either of those sample types. As to this clone: Its specific antigen is unknown. No base quality information exists; no much larger clone differs at one position.

TCRbeta CDR3 regions were amplified from genomic DNA using the immunoSEQ Assay, a bias-controlled multiplex PCR. Concerning the study's data processing: Nucleated cell counts per sample were estimated from amplification of reference gene primers within the assay. Sequence reads were collapsed and filtered to measure the absolute abundance of every unique TCRbeta CDR3 rearrangement. For each sample, productive Simpson clonality was calculated as the square root of Simpson's diversity index across productive rearrangements. TCRdb took this table from immuneACCESS and kept in-frame rearrangements with V and J called. Such tables lack part of the clones; where checked against another copy, unresolved V genes explain under half of the gap, and the rest is unexplained. The V and J calls and clone size come from that table; D and trimming were worked out from the DNA. This sample is represented by more than 85,000 clones; about 76% of them were singletons. The ten largest clones add up to 15% to 20% of the sample.

Including cysteine and phenylalanine, the CDR3 has 17 amino acids. Only the CDR3 region is kept as DNA, spanning 51 bases read in frame from base 1. From the germline V gene (reference sequence), CDR1 is LNHDA and CDR2 is SQIVND. V sheds 3 bases and J sheds 7 bases, leaving 24 bases between their ends. The receptor was isolated from a woman aged 70-85 years with acute or convalescent COVID-19. The specimen was peripheral blood. This sequence uses TRBV19 and TRBJ1-2, and possibly TRBD1, on 6 matching bases. The DNA reads TGTGCCAGTAGTATGGCGTCCCAGGGGACGGGTCGTGCTGGCTACACCTTC. It translates to CASSMASQGTGRAGYTF.